Below are 30 T cell receptor beta chains sequenced from a single sample in a study of blood T cell repertoires in COVID-19. Method: immunoSEQ multiplex PCR; TCRdb's copy keeps in-frame clones and lacks some. The sample holds 270,000 or so clones, around nine tenths seen once. The specimen was peripheral blood. Receptors originate from a woman aged 40 to 50 who had recovered from COVID-19.

The rearrangement uses TRBV7-7 and TRBJ2-1; the match to TRBD2 covers 11 bases. The V segment lost 6 bases and the J segment 5 bases; nucleotides outside the gene matches: 9. The CDR3 is made up of 16 amino acids. The germline gives CDR1 SSHAT, CDR2 FNYEAQ (reference sequence). CDR3: CASSYSGRAADNEQFF. CDR3 nucleotides: TGTGCCAGCAGTTATAGCGGGAGGGCCGCTGACAATGAGCAGTTCTTC.

As for this clone: The sample has other DNA sequences that encode this CDR3 too. V is TRBV6-5 and J is TRBJ2-7; TRBD2 matches at 9 bases. This CDR3 is 15 amino acids long. The V gene end was trimmed by 0 bases and the J gene end by 0 bases; junction bases not matched to a gene: 0. The germline V gene has CDR1 MNHEY and CDR2 SVGAGI. CDR3 protein: CASSYSSGSSYEQYF. CDR3 DNA: TGTGCCAGCAGTTACTCTAGCGGGAGCTCCTACGAGCAGTACTTC.

This clone has a handful of counts. The chain joins TRBV7-2 to TRBJ1-1; 9 bases map to TRBD1. This CDR3 comprises 15 residues. V gave up 8 bases and J gave up 6 bases; unmatched junction bases: 13. From germline, CDR1 is SGHTA and CDR2 FQGNSA. In nucleotides, the CDR3 is TGTGCCAGCGCCACGGGGGACAGGGTAGGGGCTGAAGCTTTCTTT. It is translated as CASATGDRVGAEAFF.

The V and J genes are TRBV28 and TRBJ2-2; maybe TRBD1 (6 bases). The CDR3 has 16 residues. From germline, CDR1 is MDHEN and CDR2 SYDVKM. The ends were cut back, 7 bases at V and 1 base at J, with 16 bases in the middle. The CDR3 DNA is TGTGCCAGCACCCCCTATTTGACAGGGAACACCGGGGAGCTGTTTTTT. Translating gives CASTPYLTGNTGELFF.

This clone was detected only a few times. The sample contains more than one DNA sequence encoding this CDR3. The genes are TRBV11-2 and TRBJ1-2; TRBD1 is a possible D gene (5 bases). From germline, CDR1 is SGHAT and CDR2 FQNNGV. The CDR3 totals 11 residues. The V gene lost 5 bases and the J gene lost 12 bases, with 13 bases spanning the gap. Written as DNA, the CDR3 is TGTGCCAGCAGCCCCGGTAGGGGTAACACCTTC. Protein product: CASSPGRGNTF. The full variable domain, rest sourced from reference TRBV11-2 and TRBJ1-2, is EAGVAQSPRYKIIEKRQSVAFWCNPISGHATLYWYQQILGQGPKLLIQFQNNGVVDDSQLPKDRFSAERLKGVDSTLKIQPAKLEDSAVYLCASSPGRGNTFGSGTRLTVV.

The chain uses TRBV27 and TRBJ2-7; the match to TRBD2 covers 13 bases. This CDR3 contains 19 residues. CDR1 is MNHEY and CDR2 is SMNVEV in the germline V gene (reference sequence). Unmatched junction bases numbered 15, after V lost 5 bases and J lost 2 bases. CDR3 coding DNA: TGTGCCAGCAGTGCTGGACTAGCGGGAGCGGCGGCCCTCGCCTACGAGCAGTACTTC. It encodes CASSAGLAGAAALAYEQYF.

The CDR3 nucleotides read TGTGCCACCGGACAGGGTGGCGAGACCCAGTACTTC. Residues: CATGQGGETQYF. The rearrangement links TRBV12-3 or TRBV12-4 to TRBJ2-5, with 8 bases lining up with TRBD1. The length of the CDR3 is 12 residues. The J segment lost 5 bases and the V segment lost 10 bases, leaving 6 bases of the junction unmatched.

The chain joins TRBV27 to TRBJ1-2; D is uncertain. The CDR3 has 13 residues. Deletions cut 3 bases from V and 2 bases from J, with 7 bases between. Per the germline V gene, CDR1 is MNHEY and CDR2 is SMNVEV (reference sequence). The CDR3: CASSLRLNYGYTF. The CDR3 nucleotides are TGTGCCAGCAGTTTGAGGCTAAACTATGGCTACACCTTC.

The chain has TRBV5-1 and TRBJ2-7, with 9 bases matching TRBD2. The CDR3 contains 13 residues. Germline CDR1 reads SGHRS; CDR2 reads YFSETQ. V gave up 3 bases and J gave up 2 bases; unmatched junction bases: 0. The CDR3 nucleotides are TGCGCCAGCAGCTGGACTAGCGCCTACGAGCAGTACTTC. Translation gives CASSWTSAYEQYF.

The V gene is TRBV3-1 (or the pseudogene TRBV3-2), the J gene TRBJ2-5; D might be TRBD2 (6 bases). Germline-derived CDR1 and CDR2 are LGHDT and YNNKEL (reference sequence). Between the trimmed V and J ends, which lost 1 base and 12 bases, there was a span of 9 bases. This CDR3 contains 11 residues. CDR3 sequence reads: CASSQGLDEYF. The CDR3 region has the DNA TGTGCCAGCAGCCAAGGACTAGATGAGTACTTC.

The rearrangement joins TRBV9 to TRBJ2-7; 7 nucleotides match TRBD1. V lost 4 bases, J lost 6 bases, and 10 bases stayed unmatched. CDR3 length: 14 amino acids. The V gene's germline CDR1 is SGDLS and CDR2 YYNGEE. CDR3 coding DNA: TGTGCCAGCAGCCGACAGGGAAACGATCCCGAGCAGTACTTC. Translation: CASSRQGNDPEQYF. The complete variable domain, with remaining parts taken from reference TRBV9 and TRBJ2-7, reads DSGVTQTPKHLITATGQRVTLRCSPRSGDLSVYWYQQSLDQGLQFLIQYYNGEERAKGNILERFSAQQFPDLHSELNLSSLELGDSALYFCASSRQGNDPEQYFGPGTRLTVT.

The chain is built from TRBV7-9 and TRBJ2-7; 9 bases agree with TRBD2. The CDR3 has 14 amino acids. V lost 7 bases and J lost 2; bases outside the gene matches: 6. The germline V gene encodes CDR1 SEHNR and CDR2 FQNEAQ (reference sequence). CDR3 nucleotides: TGTGCCAGCATCGAAGCGGGAGGCGCCTACGAGCAGTACTTC. Encoded protein: CASIEAGGAYEQYF.

The chain is built from TRBV19 and TRBJ1-2, with D hard to call. Germline lookup yields CDR1 LNHDA and CDR2 SQIVND (reference sequence). CDR3 size: 14 residues. Between the trimmed V and J ends, which lost 4 bases and 2 bases, there was a span of 11 bases. The CDR3 loop reads CASSSSEANYGYTF. Here the CDR3 DNA reads TGTGCCAGTAGTAGTAGTGAAGCCAACTATGGCTACACCTTC.

V is TRBV3-1 (or the pseudogene TRBV3-2) and J is TRBJ2-1; 10 positions match TRBD2. V lost 5 bases and J lost 6; bases outside the gene matches: 4. Germline CDR1 and CDR2: LGHDT and YNNKEL (reference sequence). The length of the CDR3 is 14 residues. The CDR3 DNA is TGTGCCAGCAGCGGGACTAGCGCGGGCAATGAGCAGTTCTTC. The encoded protein is CASSGTSAGNEQFF.

The rearrangement uses TRBV5-1 and TRBJ2-7, with D possibly TRBD2 on 6 matching bases. Germline CDR1 and CDR2: SGHRS and YFSETQ. The CDR3 runs 14 residues. The V and J ends lost 0 bases and 3 bases respectively, with 10 bases between them. CDR3 sequence reads: CASSLGEAGYEQYF. DNA of the CDR3: TGCGCCAGCAGCTTGGGCGAAGCGGGCTACGAGCAGTACTTC.

The chain has TRBV3-1 (or the pseudogene TRBV3-2) and TRBJ2-7; 9 bases are a match to TRBD2. V shed 7 bases and J 7 bases; nucleotides not matched to a gene: 11. CDR1 and CDR2 from the germline V gene are LGHDT and YNNKEL (reference sequence). The length of the CDR3 is 14 residues. Here the CDR3 DNA reads TGTGCCAGCACCCCAACTAGCGGGCTTGGGGAGCAGTACTTC. This sequence encodes CASTPTSGLGEQYF.

A single count supports this clone. The chain uses TRBV28 and TRBJ2-1, with TRBD2 matching 8 bases. J was trimmed by 0 bases and V by 1 base; bases with no gene match: 11. In germline, CDR1 is MDHEN, CDR2 SYDVKM. There are 19 residues in the CDR3. This chain's CDR3 is CASSLLGTGGGSSYNEQFF. CDR3 nucleotides: TGTGCCAGCAGTTTATTGGGAACGGGAGGGGGTAGCTCCTACAATGAGCAGTTCTTC.

The rearrangement joins TRBV6-5 to TRBJ1-3; D gene unclear. Germline V gives CDR1 MNHEY, CDR2 SVGAGI. Deletions cut 7 bases from V and 0 bases from J, with 10 bases between. CDR3 length: 14 amino acids. The CDR3 protein is CASNVGISGNTIYF. CDR3 sequence (DNA): TGTGCCAGCAATGTCGGGATCTCTGGAAACACCATATATTTT.

The chain links TRBV18 to TRBJ2-7; D is possibly TRBD2 (6 bases). The CDR3 totals 16 residues. Germline lookup yields CDR1 KGHSH and CDR2 LQKENI. V was trimmed by 0 bases and J by 7 bases, leaving 19 bases between them. This CDR3 is CASSPPVGPGGGEQYF. The CDR3 DNA reads TGTGCCAGCTCACCACCGGTGGGACCCGGGGGTGGGGAGCAGTACTTC.

This clone was seen a handful of times. The chain carries TRBV15 and TRBJ1-1; the D is unclear. This CDR3 has 15 residues. The ends were cut back, 0 bases at V and 0 bases at J, with 8 bases in the middle. The germline CDR1 and CDR2 sequences are LNHNV and YYDKDF (reference sequence). CDR3 protein: CATSRETGMNTEAFF. The CDR3 DNA is TGTGCCACCAGCAGAGAAACCGGGATGAACACTGAAGCTTTCTTT.

V is TRBV6-6 and J is TRBJ1-2; D unclear. Trimming stripped 5 bases from V and 2 bases from J, with 6 bases between. This CDR3 region has 12 residues. Germline CDR1 MNHNY, CDR2 SVGAGI (reference sequence). The CDR3 sequence is CASSRENYGYTF. Written as DNA, the CDR3 is TGTGCCAGCAGTCGAGAGAACTATGGCTACACCTTC.

This clone was recorded once. V gene TRBV3-1 (or the pseudogene TRBV3-2) combines with J gene TRBJ1-4; 9 positions match TRBD1. Germline V CDR1 and CDR2: LGHDT, YNNKEL (reference sequence). There are 16 residues in the CDR3. V gave up 4 bases and J gave up 7 bases; unmatched junction bases: 10. This CDR3 is CASSPHPGQGREKLFF. Written as DNA, the CDR3 is TGTGCCAGCAGCCCTCATCCGGGACAGGGTCGTGAAAAACTGTTTTTT.

This clone was found a few times. CDR3: CASSLASGGWNSPLHF. The CDR3 region has the DNA TGTGCCAGCAGCTTAGCGTCGGGGGGGTGGAATTCACCCCTCCACTTT. This chain connects TRBV7-2 to TRBJ1-6, with D perhaps matching TRBD1 (5 bases). The CDR3 is 16 amino acids. Germline-derived CDR1 and CDR2 are SGHTA and FQGNSA. V was clipped by 0 bases and J by 7 bases, with 13 bases between them.

The V and J genes are TRBV5-3 and TRBJ2-1; D might be TRBD2 (6 bases). TRBV5-3 is an ORF, and what it does is uncertain. The CDR3 spans 16 residues. Trimming left V 3 bases short and J 6 bases short, with 19 bases between. Written as DNA, the CDR3 is TGTGCCAGAAGCTGGACTACCGCGGCTGGTCGCAATGAGCAGTTCTTC. Protein product: CARSWTTAAGRNEQFF.

The chain employs TRBV7-9 and TRBJ1-3; possible D gene TRBD1, 5 bases. CDR1 and CDR2 from the germline V gene are SEHNR and FQNEAQ (reference sequence). The CDR3 consists of 14 residues. Trimming cost V 1 base and J 4 bases, with 8 bases left between them. CDR3 nucleotide sequence: TGTGCCAGCAGCTTAGGTGCAGGGGGAAACACCATATATTTT. It encodes CASSLGAGGNTIYF. The whole variable domain, remainder taken from reference TRBV7-9 and TRBJ1-3, is DTGVSQNPRHKITKRGQNVTFRCDPISEHNRLYWYRQTLGQGPEFLTYFQNEAQLEKSRLLSDRFSAERPKGSFSTLEIQRTEQGDSAMYLCASSLGAGGNTIYFGEGSWLTVV.

The chain has TRBV6-6 and TRBJ2-7; 10 nucleotides agree with TRBD1. Germline V gene sequence: CDR1 MNHNY, CDR2 SVGAGI (reference sequence). The CDR3 sequence is 16 residues long. Trimming at V came to 7 bases and at J to 2 bases, leaving 11 bases not matched to a gene. The CDR3 nucleotides are TGTGCCAGCACCTTCCGCCGGGGGACAGGGGCCTACGAGCAGTACTTC. As protein: CASTFRRGTGAYEQYF.

This chain joins TRBV2 and TRBJ2-1, with 8 positions matching TRBD2. The CDR3 length is 15 residues. The V gene end was trimmed by 6 bases and the J gene end by 8 bases; junction bases not matched to a gene: 12. The germline CDR1 and CDR2 sequences are SNHLY and FYNNEI. This chain's CDR3 is CASRATSGETHEQFF. As DNA, the CDR3 is TGTGCCAGCAGAGCTACTAGCGGAGAAACCCATGAGCAGTTCTTC.

V gene TRBV12-3 or TRBV12-4 combines with J gene TRBJ2-1, with D tentatively TRBD2 (6 bases). Trimming removed 0 bases from V and 15 bases from J, with 15 bases in between. CDR3 length: 13 amino acids. The CDR3: CASSLALGTSPFF. Written as DNA, the CDR3 is TGTGCCAGCAGTTTAGCGCTAGGAACTAGCCCGTTCTTC.

The rearrangement joins TRBV5-1 to TRBJ2-5; 13 bases are shared with TRBD2. V lost 4 bases to trimming and J lost 0 bases; unmatched junction nucleotides: 3. The germline V gene has CDR1 SGHRS and CDR2 YFSETQ. This CDR3 contains 16 residues. The CDR3 region has the DNA TGCGCCAGCAGCCCAGGACTAGCGGGAGACCAAGAGACCCAGTACTTC. Its translation: CASSPGLAGDQETQYF.

The CDR3 bases are TGTGCCAGCAGCATGGGACTTGTCAATGAGCAGTTCTTC. Its protein is CASSMGLVNEQFF. The genes are TRBV2 and TRBJ2-1, with TRBD2 as a possible D gene (6 bases). V was pared by 6 bases and J by 6 bases, with 12 bases between. There are 13 residues in the CDR3. The germline CDR1 and CDR2 sequences are SNHLY and FYNNEI.